This TCR beta chain was captured by sequencing in a study of identical twins. Study observations and caveats: The models systematically underestimated how much out-of-frame TCR alpha was shared in monozygotic twins. Within cord blood, abundant beta clonotypes carried fewer insertions, but memory repertoires showed no such trend.

cDNA carried unique molecular identifiers, and a universal primer site was added by template switching. TCRdb used MiXCR to reprocess the 5' RACE reads, holding one entry per CDR3 protein. Counted here are 1.5 million to 2 million distinct CDR3 sequences, 25% to 35% occurring once; the ten biggest clones make up 0.25% to 0.3%. The sample holds a few counts of this clonotype. The antigen remains unidentified. Per germline, CDR1 LGHDT and CDR2 YNNKEL (reference sequence). V trimming: 1 base; J trimming: 3 bases; junction bases outside the gene matches: 3. This CDR3 region has 16 residues. This TCR was sampled from a newborn girl in good health. The material sequenced was cord blood. The V and J genes are TRBV3-1 and TRBJ1-2, with TRBD1 identical over 12 bases. The CDR3 nucleotides read TGTGCCAGCAGCCAAGCTGGGACAGGGGGCTACTATGGCTACACCTTC. It is translated as CASSQAGTGGYYGYTF.